The next 30 T cell receptor beta chains were all read from a single sample in a study of CD8 T cells in Susac syndrome. Random hexamers were used to reverse transcribe the RNA input (about 0.5 to 1 ug). TCRdb called the immunoSEQ multiplex PCR reads again in MiXCR, with one record for every CDR3 protein. This sample yields 400,000 to 550,000 distinct CDR3 sequences, of which around 85% are seen a single time; 0.12% belongs to the top ten. Sequencing was done on a sample of CD8+ T cells from PBMCs. The receptors derive from a human donor with multiple sclerosis.

V is TRBV9 and J is TRBJ2-5; tentatively, D is TRBD1 or TRBD2 (5 bases each). Germline V CDR1 and CDR2: SGDLS, YYNGEE. CDR3 length: 14 residues. The V gene lost 0 bases and the J gene lost 5 bases, with 11 bases spanning the gap. CDR3 sequence reads: CASSVGWGWETQYF. The CDR3 region has the DNA TGTGCCAGCAGCGTAGGCTGGGGGTGGGAGACCCAGTACTTC.

The gene calls are TRBV6-2 or TRBV6-3 and TRBJ1-5, with 7 bases matching TRBD1. CDR3 size: 14 residues. Germline V CDR1 and CDR2: MNHEY, SVGEGT. With 5 bases clipped from V and 6 bases from J, the junction kept 7 bases outside the gene matches. Here the CDR3 reads CASSTWTGRQPQHF. CDR3 coding DNA: TGTGCCAGCAGTACCTGGACAGGACGTCAGCCCCAGCATTTT.

The chain employs TRBV12-3 or TRBV12-4 and TRBJ2-7; 11 bases agree with TRBD1. The V gene end was trimmed by 5 bases and the J gene end by 3 bases; junction bases not matched to a gene: 6. The length of the CDR3 is 15 residues. In DNA, the CDR3 is TGTGCCAGCAGTGGACCGGGACAGGGGGACTACGAGCAGTACTTC. It encodes CASSGPGQGDYEQYF.

The gene calls are TRBV19 and TRBJ2-7, with TRBD1 matching 7 bases. The CDR3 extends over 14 amino acids. V shed 5 bases and J 6 bases; nucleotides not matched to a gene: 10. Germline assignment: CDR1 LNHDA and CDR2 SQIVND (reference sequence). In DNA form, the CDR3 reads TGTGCCAGTAGTCCGGACAGGACCCTCGGCGAGCAGTACTTC. Translating gives CASSPDRTLGEQYF.

V gene TRBV4-2 combines with J gene TRBJ1-2; 7 bases align to TRBD1. J was trimmed by 4 bases and V by 0 bases; bases with no gene match: 14. CDR1 and CDR2 from the germline V gene are LGHNA and YNFKEQ. This CDR3 is built from 18 residues. The CDR3 is CASSQDRSQYRGTYGYTF. In DNA, the CDR3 is TGTGCCAGCAGCCAAGACCGGTCTCAATACAGGGGTACCTATGGCTACACCTTC.

J is TRBJ1-1 and V is TRBV7-9, with 8 bases identical to TRBD1. The germline gives CDR1 SEHNR, CDR2 FQNEAQ (reference sequence). J was trimmed by 4 bases and V by 5 bases; bases with no gene match: 12. The CDR3 sequence is 16 residues long. The CDR3 loop is CASSPADRVGGTEAFF. The CDR3, as DNA: TGTGCCAGCAGCCCAGCGGACAGGGTCGGAGGCACTGAAGCTTTCTTT. The variable domain in full, completed from reference TRBV7-9 and TRBJ1-1, reads DTGVSQNPRHKITKRGQNVTFRCDPISEHNRLYWYRQTLGQGPEFLTYFQNEAQLEKSRLLSDRFSAERPKGSFSTLEIQRTEQGDSAMYLCASSPADRVGGTEAFFGQGTRLTVV.

The V and J genes are TRBV6-5 and TRBJ2-1; D gene unclear. The germline V gene has CDR1 MNHEY and CDR2 SVGAGI. The CDR3 is 16 residues long. V gave up 2 bases and J gave up 0 bases, with 11 bases separating them. DNA of the CDR3: TGTGCCAGCAGTTACGAGTGGGCGAGCTCCTACAATGAGCAGTTCTTC. As protein: CASSYEWASSYNEQFF.

This clonotype was found once. The chain is built from TRBV12-3 or TRBV12-4 and TRBJ1-2; no definite D call. The CDR3 totals 13 residues. V was trimmed by 6 bases and J by 6 bases, leaving 14 bases between them. CDR3 sequence: CASSVLVSDGYTF. The CDR3, as DNA: TGTGCCAGCAGCGTCTTGGTCTCGGATGGCTACACCTTC.

This sequence joins TRBV27 and TRBJ2-1; 7 bases match TRBD2. Trimming at V came to 6 bases and at J to 3 bases, leaving 20 bases not matched to a gene. Germline V lookup: CDR1 MNHEY, CDR2 SMNVEV (reference sequence). The CDR3 consists of 19 residues. The CDR3 DNA reads as TGTGCCAGCAGCCCAAGGCGGGGCGCGGGGGTCACCCTCTACAATGAGCAGTTCTTC. Amino acids: CASSPRRGAGVTLYNEQFF.

The rearrangement uses TRBV6-1 and TRBJ2-5, with 13 bases that match TRBD2. CDR3 size: 17 residues. J gave up 1 base and V 6 bases, and 8 bases lay outside the gene matches. The germline V gene encodes CDR1 MNHNS and CDR2 SASEGT. CDR3 loop: CASRRETSGGSQETQYF. CDR3 bases: TGTGCCAGCAGGCGGGAGACTAGCGGGGGGTCCCAAGAGACCCAGTACTTC.

The rearrangement links TRBV10-2 to TRBJ2-7; 8 nucleotides align to TRBD2. The CDR3 contains 14 residues. The junction had 3 bases not matched to a gene; V was cut back by 1 base and J by 4 bases. Germline CDR1 reads WSHSY; CDR2 reads SAAADI. The CDR3 here is CASSEWLAGYEQYF. The CDR3 nucleotides read TGCGCCAGCAGTGAGTGGCTAGCGGGTTACGAGCAGTACTTC.

This chain joins TRBV5-4 and TRBJ1-1; maybe TRBD1 (5 bases). V was clipped by 4 bases and J by 1 base, with 8 bases between them. The CDR3 extends over 13 amino acids. Germline lookup yields CDR1 SGHNT and CDR2 YYREEE (reference sequence). CDR3 bases: TGTGCCAGCAGCGTCAGGGAGAACACTGAAGCTTTCTTT. This gives the protein CASSVRENTEAFF.

The chain has TRBV27 and TRBJ1-2, with no clear D. This CDR3 is built from 14 residues. V shed 0 bases and J shed 7 bases, with 12 bases lying between them. The V gene's germline CDR1 is MNHEY and CDR2 SMNVEV (reference sequence). The CDR3 loop reads CASSLSLGSIGYTF. Here the CDR3 DNA reads TGTGCCAGCAGTTTATCGTTGGGATCTATTGGCTACACCTTC.

In this sample, this clonotype turned up once. V is TRBV6-5 and J is TRBJ2-4; maybe TRBD1 (5 bases). The CDR3 totals 16 residues. Trimming stripped 4 bases from V and 0 bases from J, with 13 bases between. Per germline, CDR1 MNHEY and CDR2 SVGAGI. The CDR3 spells CASSFSTGIAKNIQYF. CDR3 nucleotide sequence: TGTGCCAGCAGTTTCTCCACAGGAATAGCCAAAAACATTCAGTACTTC.

This chain joins TRBV21-1 and TRBJ2-3; the DNA was not compared with TRBD2, the D call given in the table. TRBV21-1 is noted as a pseudogene. This CDR3 comprises 16 residues. This chain's CDR3 is CASSKEGLVITDTQYF. Written as DNA, the CDR3 is TGTGCCAGCAGCAAAGAGGGACTCGTCATAACAGATACGCAGTATTTT.

The J gene is TRBJ2-2, the V gene TRBV7-9, with 7 bases identical to TRBD1. This CDR3 contains 15 residues. CDR1 and CDR2 (germline): SEHNR, FQNEAQ (reference sequence). J lost 5 bases, V lost 5 bases, and 8 bases had no gene match. CDR3: CASSPDRDVTGELFF. In nucleotides, the CDR3 is TGTGCCAGCAGCCCCGACAGGGATGTAACCGGGGAGCTGTTTTTT.

The genes are TRBV4-1 and TRBJ2-1, with 9 bases aligning to TRBD2. This CDR3 comprises 17 residues. Germline V gene lookup returns CDR1 MGHRA and CDR2 YSYEKL. V lost 4 bases and J lost 6; bases outside the gene matches: 13. Written as DNA, the CDR3 is TGCGCCAGCAGCCGTAGAGCGGGGGGTCAAAATAGCAATGAGCAGTTCTTC. As protein: CASSRRAGGQNSNEQFF.

The rearrangement links TRBV6-5 to TRBJ2-7, with 9 bases identical to TRBD2. The germline V gene has CDR1 MNHEY and CDR2 SVGAGI. The CDR3 sequence is 16 residues long. Unmatched junction bases numbered 6, after V lost 2 bases and J lost 1 base. As DNA, the CDR3 is TGTGCCAGCAGTTACGTCCTGCGGGAGGGGTCCTACGAGCAGTACTTC. Translated: CASSYVLREGSYEQYF.

The V call is TRBV30, the J call TRBJ1-1; no definite D call. Germline assignment: CDR1 GTSNPN and CDR2 SVGIG (reference sequence). This CDR3 region has 10 residues. Trimming cost V 1 base and J 8 bases, with 5 bases left between them. CDR3 coding DNA: TGTGCCTGGAGTGGAGACGAAGCTTTCTTT. Its translation is CAWSGDEAFF.

The chain combines TRBV29-1 with TRBJ2-7; 9 nucleotides agree with TRBD1. Germline loops: CDR1 SQVTM, CDR2 ANQGSEA. Trimming took 4 bases from V and 1 from J; bases not matched to a gene: 8. There are 15 residues in the CDR3. The CDR3 loop reads CSVVGQGQGSYEQYF. CDR3 nucleotides: TGCAGCGTTGTAGGGCAGGGACAGGGATCCTACGAGCAGTACTTC.

CDR3 nucleotide sequence: TGTGCCAGCAGCTTGACCGGGACAGGACCCGAGCAGTACTTC. It specifies CASSLTGTGPEQYF. The chain links TRBV6-5 to TRBJ2-7, with 8 bases identical to TRBD1. The CDR3 is made up of 14 amino acids. Germline CDR1 MNHEY, CDR2 SVGAGI. V shed 6 bases, J shed 6 bases, and the junction held 10 bases outside the gene matches.

This chain uses TRBV19 with TRBJ1-1; D is unresolved. Trimming shortened V by 3 bases and J by 3 bases, and 11 bases separated the two germline ends. The CDR3 extends over 14 amino acids. Germline-derived CDR1 and CDR2 are LNHDA and SQIVND (reference sequence). In nucleotides, the CDR3 is TGTGCCAGTAGTATTTTTAGTGGGGACACTGAAGCTTTCTTT. Translation gives CASSIFSGDTEAFF.

The chain has TRBV6-5 and TRBJ2-7, with 8 bases that match TRBD2. CDR3 size: 16 residues. The germline V gene has CDR1 MNHEY and CDR2 SVGAGI. Trimming cost V 1 base and J 7 bases; bases outside gene matches: 12. CDR3 loop: CASSYWKEEGTSEQYF. CDR3 bases: TGTGCCAGCAGTTACTGGAAGGAAGAAGGGACTAGTGAGCAGTACTTC.

The rearrangement joins TRBV5-1 to TRBJ2-5, with TRBD2 matching over 8 bases. V shed 5 bases and J 3 bases; nucleotides not matched to a gene: 3. The CDR3 contains 13 residues. The germline CDR1 and CDR2 sequences are SGHRS and YFSETQ. Here the CDR3 DNA reads TGCGCCAGCAGGCAAGCGGGAGAAGAGACCCAGTACTTC. It translates to CASRQAGEETQYF. The variable domain in full, completed from reference TRBV5-1 and TRBJ2-5, reads KAGVTQTPRYLIKTRGQQVTLSCSPISGHRSVSWYQQTPGQGLQFLFEYFSETQRNKGNFPGRFSGRQFSNSRSEMNVSTLELGDSALYLCASRQAGEETQYFGPGTRLLVL.

The V and J genes are TRBV4-1 and TRBJ2-1, with TRBD2 identical over 8 bases. Trimming cost V 1 base and J 9 bases; bases outside gene matches: 8. The germline CDR1 and CDR2 sequences are MGHRA and YSYEKL. The CDR3 runs 15 residues. The CDR3 DNA follows: TGCGCCAGCAGCCAAGGGGCCGGGGGGGGCGGTGAGCAGTTCTTC. Translating it yields CASSQGAGGGGEQFF.

The V and J genes are TRBV11-2 and TRBJ1-4; D uncertain. Per the germline V gene, CDR1 is SGHAT and CDR2 is FQNNGV. Trimming shortened V by 6 bases and J by 6 bases, and 17 bases separated the two germline ends. The CDR3 is 15 amino acids. The CDR3 DNA sequence: TGTGCCAGCAGGGACTCGACTGAGAGCGATGAAAAACTGTTTTTT. Translated, it gives CASRDSTESDEKLFF.

Only a few counts were recorded for this clonotype. The genes are TRBV3-1 and TRBJ1-5; D may be TRBD1 (6 bases). This CDR3 is 15 amino acids long. CDR1 LGHDT and CDR2 YNNKEL come from the germline V gene (reference sequence). Trimming shortened V by 4 bases and J by 4 bases, and 14 bases separated the two germline ends. The CDR3 reads CASSPLQGSNQPQHF. DNA of the CDR3: TGTGCCAGCAGCCCGTTACAGGGCTCTAATCAGCCCCAGCATTTT.

V is TRBV29-1 and J is TRBJ2-2, with D uncertain. The CDR3 loop spans 13 amino acids. Trimming stripped 3 bases from V and 2 bases from J, with 7 bases between. CDR1 SQVTM and CDR2 ANQGSEA come from the germline V gene. The DNA of the CDR3 is TGCAGCGTTGACTGGCCTAACACCGGGGAGCTGTTTTTT. Protein: CSVDWPNTGELFF.

The J gene is TRBJ2-7, the V gene TRBV29-1; D gene uncertain. In germline, CDR1 is SQVTM, CDR2 ANQGSEA. The V end was cut by 0 bases, the J end by 0 bases, with 9 bases between. The CDR3 is 14 residues long. The CDR3 DNA is TGCAGCGTTGAAGATAAAGCCAACTCCTACGAGCAGTACTTC. This gives the protein CSVEDKANSYEQYF.

The J gene is TRBJ1-2, the V gene TRBV27; 8 nucleotides align to TRBD1. This CDR3 comprises 15 residues. Germline trimming cut 5 bases from V and 8 bases from J; bases unmatched to any gene: 13. Germline assignment: CDR1 MNHEY and CDR2 SMNVEV (reference sequence). The CDR3 DNA sequence: TGTGCCAGCAGTAGAGACAGGGGCGGCGCGGCGGGCTACACCTTC. It codes for CASSRDRGGAAGYTF.